The T cell receptor (beta chain) described here comes from a study of immune characterization of retroperitoneal liposarcoma. From the PCR reads, TCRdb called clonotypes with MiXCR, one entry per CDR3 protein. The data show more than 8,000 distinct CDR3 sequences, under 50% seen once. The CDR3 is 17 amino acids. V was clipped by 7 bases and J by 2 bases; unmatched bases: 10. Per germline, CDR1 MNHNS and CDR2 SASEGT. The sample taken for sequencing was tumor tissue. The chain is built from TRBV6-1 and TRBJ2-1; 11 positions agree with TRBD2. This TCR came from a male donor with retroperitoneal liposarcoma. CDR3 nucleotides: TGTGCCAGCATGTGGCTAGCGGGGGGAATAACCTACAATGAGCAGTTCTTC. Encoded protein: CASMWLAGGITYNEQFF.